The 7 T cell receptor beta chains reported below all come from one sample, sequenced in a study of cytomegalovirus exposure and HLA in healthy donors. The PCR used 60 Vbeta and 13 Jbeta primers. Measured with immunoSEQ multiplex PCR; TCRdb has only the in-frame clones, and not every one. The repertoire holds fewer than 200,000 clones, with about 82% as singletons. Source material: PBMCs. The receptors come from a female donor in good health and CMV-seronegative.

The rearrangement uses TRBV5-4 and TRBJ2-3, with TRBD2 matching over 7 bases. CDR3 length equals 16 residues. CDR1 is SGHNT and CDR2 is YYREEE in the germline V gene (reference sequence). The J segment lost 1 base and the V segment lost 4 bases, leaving 9 bases of the junction unmatched. CDR3 residues: CASSNPPSGGTDTQYF. For the CDR3, the DNA is TGTGCCAGCAGCAATCCGCCGAGCGGGGGCACAGATACGCAGTATTTT.

V usage is TRBV7-2 and J usage is TRBJ1-2; TRBD1 aligns across 7 bases. The CDR3 sequence is 13 residues long. V gave up 5 bases and J gave up 2 bases; unmatched junction bases: 2. In germline, CDR1 is SGHTA, CDR2 FQGNSA. The CDR3 coding sequence is TGTGCCAGCAGCCCGGGACAGAACTATGGCTACACCTTC. Translation gives CASSPGQNYGYTF.

The chain has TRBV5-4 and TRBJ2-7, with a tentative D call TRBD2 (5 bases). The germline V gene has CDR1 SGHNT and CDR2 YYREEE (reference sequence). This CDR3 comprises 13 residues. Trimming took off 0 bases at V and 3 bases at J, with 7 bases between the two ends. The DNA of the CDR3 is TGTGCCAGCAGCTTGGCCGCGGGCTACGAGCAGTACTTC. It yields the protein CASSLAAGYEQYF.

This clone was detected once. This rearrangement joins TRBV7-9 to TRBJ1-2; TRBD1 is a possible D gene (5 bases). In germline, CDR1 is SEHNR, CDR2 FQNEAQ (reference sequence). Trimming stripped 2 bases from V and 1 base from J, with 20 bases between. The CDR3 has 18 amino acids. The CDR3 DNA reads as TGTGCCAGCAGCTTACTTTACCTATCCAGGGATTTTAACTATGGCTACACCTTC. Amino acids: CASSLLYLSRDFNYGYTF.

This clone was counted a few times. In DNA form, the CDR3 reads TGCGCCAGCAGCCAAACTAGATTACTCGGGACAGGACAGAGGACAGACTATGGCTACACCTTC. Translation: CASSQTRLLGTGQRTDYGYTF. This rearrangement joins TRBV4-3 to TRBJ1-2; 8 bases are shared with TRBD1. The CDR3 contains 21 residues. Germline assignment: CDR1 LGHNA and CDR2 YSLEER. Trimming cost V 2 bases and J 3 bases; bases outside gene matches: 23.

The chain uses TRBV18 and TRBJ2-6; D might be TRBD1 (6 bases). V lost 5 bases, J lost 0 bases, and 17 bases lay in between. CDR1 is KGHSH and CDR2 is LQKENI in the germline V gene. The length of the CDR3 is 18 residues. CDR3 amino acids: CASSVRGLGSSGANVLTF. CDR3 sequence (DNA): TGTGCCAGCTCAGTAAGGGGGTTAGGCTCCTCTGGGGCCAACGTCCTGACTTTC.

Only one count was recorded for this clone. The chain links TRBV19 to TRBJ2-1, with 7 positions matching TRBD2. The V gene's germline CDR1 is LNHDA and CDR2 SQIVND (reference sequence). The CDR3 covers 14 residues. V shed 5 bases, J shed 7 bases, and the junction held 8 bases outside the gene matches. The CDR3 protein is CASSEGGSVNEQFF. Here the CDR3 DNA reads TGTGCCAGTAGTGAGGGCGGGAGCGTGAATGAGCAGTTCTTC. Full variable domain (rest looked up from reference TRBV19 and TRBJ2-1): DGGITQSPKYLFRKEGQNVTLSCEQNLNHDAMYWYRQDPGQGLRLIYYSQIVNDFQKGDIAEGYSVSREKKESFPLTVTSAQKNPTAFYLCASSEGGSVNEQFFGPGTRLTVL.